This T cell receptor beta chain was captured by sequencing in a study of blood T cell repertoires in COVID-19. For the study at large: Samples representing acute and convalescent COVID-19 were sourced from the United States, Italy and Spain.

Patients at the Seattle site were enrolled during active infection and followed longitudinally. Using immunoSEQ multiplex PCR, the repertoire was profiled, and TCRdb retains in-frame clones only, with some absent. Of hundreds of thousands of clones in the sample, 70% to 90% were seen once. The CDR3 sequence is 15 residues long. Germline V gene data show CDR1 as LGHDT and CDR2 as YNNKEL (reference sequence). J was trimmed by 8 bases and V by 2 bases; bases with no gene match: 8. This receptor was identified in a woman aged 25 to 39 with COVID-19, enrolled during active disease. The chain carries TRBV3-1 (or the pseudogene TRBV3-2) and TRBJ2-1; 8 bases align to TRBD1. The sample consisted of peripheral blood. The CDR3 is CASSQPQGAGDEQFF. For the CDR3, the DNA is TGTGCCAGCAGCCAACCGCAGGGGGCCGGGGATGAGCAGTTCTTC.